The T cell receptor beta chain described here comes from a study of cytomegalovirus exposure and HLA in healthy donors. Findings and caveats of the study: Across donors, most TCRs were seen rarely, yet some public ones were widespread. Sequence variants that were highly shared formed a cluster that was likely a sequencing artifact.

The PCR used 60 Vbeta and 13 Jbeta primers. Generated by immunoSEQ multiplex PCR, the TCRdb table keeps only in-frame clones and is missing some. The sample records under 200,000 clones, less than 90% being singletons. The germline gives CDR1 MDHEN, CDR2 SYDVKM. This CDR3 comprises 12 residues. Trimming removed 5 bases from V and 3 bases from J, with 8 bases in between. Worth noting for this clone: The antigen remains undetermined.

The chain carries TRBV28 and TRBJ2-7; D might be TRBD1 (5 bases). Sequences were obtained from PBMCs. The receptor comes from a male donor in good health and CMV-seropositive. DNA of the CDR3: TGTGCCAGCAGTCGGACATTCTACGAGCAGTACTTC. This gives the protein CASSRTFYEQYF.